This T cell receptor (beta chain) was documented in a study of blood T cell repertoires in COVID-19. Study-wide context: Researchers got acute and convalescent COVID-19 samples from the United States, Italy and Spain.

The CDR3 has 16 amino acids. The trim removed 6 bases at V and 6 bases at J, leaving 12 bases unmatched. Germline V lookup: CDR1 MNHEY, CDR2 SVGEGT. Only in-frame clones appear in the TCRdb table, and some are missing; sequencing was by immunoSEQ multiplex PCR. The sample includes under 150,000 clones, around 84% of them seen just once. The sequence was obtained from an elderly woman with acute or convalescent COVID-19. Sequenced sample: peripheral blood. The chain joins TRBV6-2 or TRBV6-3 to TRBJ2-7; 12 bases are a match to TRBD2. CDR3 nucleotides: TGTGCCAGCAGCTCGAGGCGACTAGCGGGAGTCGTCGAGCAGTACTTC. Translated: CASSSRRLAGVVEQYF.